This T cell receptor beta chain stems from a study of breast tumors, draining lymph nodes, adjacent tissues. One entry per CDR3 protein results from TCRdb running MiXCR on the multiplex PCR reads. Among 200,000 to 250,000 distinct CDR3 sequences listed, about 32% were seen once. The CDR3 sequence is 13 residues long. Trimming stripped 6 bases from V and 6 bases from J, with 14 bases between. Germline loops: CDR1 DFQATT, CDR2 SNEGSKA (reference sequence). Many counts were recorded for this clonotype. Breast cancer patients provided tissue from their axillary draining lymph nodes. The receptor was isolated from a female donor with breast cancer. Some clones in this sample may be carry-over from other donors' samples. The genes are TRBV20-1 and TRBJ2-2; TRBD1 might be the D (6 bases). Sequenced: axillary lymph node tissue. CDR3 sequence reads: CSAETGYPGELFF. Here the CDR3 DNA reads TGCAGTGCCGAAACAGGGTATCCCGGGGAGCTGTTTTTT.